One sample yielded the 24 T cell receptor beta chains listed below, sequenced in a study of T cell changes during pregnancy in multiple sclerosis. TCRdb's table, derived via immunoSEQ multiplex PCR, lists solely in-frame clones and lacks some. The table includes more than 65,000 clones, approximately 92% detected once. The source was CD4+ T cells from peripheral blood mononuclear cells, collected before pregnancy. These TCRs come from a female donor with multiple sclerosis, enrolled in a pregnancy study.

The chain couples TRBV10-3 to TRBJ1-2; TRBD1 matches at 8 bases. CDR1 is ENHRY and CDR2 is SYGVKD in the germline V gene. V was pared by 7 bases and J by 5 bases, with 6 bases of the junction left unmatched. The CDR3 spans 13 residues. DNA of the CDR3: TGTGCCATCAACCGGGACAGGTCGTATGGCTACACCTTC. It codes for CAINRDRSYGYTF.

V usage is TRBV29-1 and J usage is TRBJ2-3, with TRBD2 matching over 8 bases. V shed 7 bases and J 4 bases; nucleotides not matched to a gene: 10. CDR1 SQVTM and CDR2 ANQGSEA come from the germline V gene. The CDR3 runs to 14 residues. CDR3 amino acids: CSAGRLAGADTQYF. The CDR3 nucleotides read TGCAGCGCTGGAAGGCTAGCGGGCGCAGATACGCAGTATTTT.

The chain couples TRBV5-8 to TRBJ1-2; tentatively, D is TRBD1 (6 bases). Germline V gives CDR1 SGHTS, CDR2 YDEGEE. V was trimmed by 8 bases and J by 2 bases, leaving 16 bases between them. The CDR3 consists of 14 residues. This CDR3 reads CARSSLTGNYGYTF. CDR3 coding DNA: TGTGCCAGGAGCAGCCTCACAGGGAACTATGGCTACACCTTC.

This sequence joins TRBV10-3 and TRBJ1-5, with TRBD1 matching 7 bases. This CDR3 has 16 residues. Unmatched junction bases numbered 6, after V lost 1 base and J lost 3 bases. The germline CDR1 and CDR2 sequences are ENHRY and SYGVKD. CDR3 sequence reads: CAISELPQGDNQPQHF. The CDR3, as DNA: TGTGCCATCAGTGAGTTGCCTCAGGGGGACAATCAGCCCCAGCATTTT.

This chain joins TRBV5-6 and TRBJ2-6; perhaps TRBD1 as D (6 bases). V shed 2 bases and J shed 4 bases, with 10 bases lying between them. Germline lookup yields CDR1 SGHDT and CDR2 YYEEEE. This CDR3 is built from 15 residues. The CDR3 DNA follows: TGTGCCAGCAGCTTTAGGGGGTCGGGGGCCAACGTCCTGACTTTC. This translates into CASSFRGSGANVLTF.

The rearrangement joins TRBV28 to TRBJ2-5; D is ambiguous. This CDR3 contains 14 residues. The germline V gene has CDR1 MDHEN and CDR2 SYDVKM. V was cut by 3 bases and J by 5 bases, with 13 bases left in between. CDR3 loop: CASSFPPGWETQYF. CDR3 DNA: TGTGCCAGCAGTTTCCCCCCCGGTTGGGAGACCCAGTACTTC.

The chain is built from TRBV6-1 and TRBJ2-3; 7 nucleotides agree with TRBD2. The CDR3 covers 15 residues. Germline V gene lookup returns CDR1 MNHNS and CDR2 SASEGT. J gave up 0 bases and V 4 bases, and 4 bases lay outside the gene matches. The CDR3 nucleotides read TGTGCCAGCAGTGTGCGGGAGTCTAGCACAGATACGCAGTATTTT. Its protein product is CASSVRESSTDTQYF.

The rearrangement links TRBV27 to TRBJ2-1; TRBD2 matches 7 bases. Germline V gene lookup returns CDR1 MNHEY and CDR2 SMNVEV (reference sequence). J gave up 2 bases and V 4 bases, and 14 bases lay outside the gene matches. This CDR3 is 18 amino acids long. This chain's CDR3 is CASSSGRARGGAYNEQFF. In DNA, the CDR3 is TGTGCCAGCAGTTCCGGGCGTGCTAGGGGAGGGGCCTACAATGAGCAGTTCTTC.

This clone was seen a handful of times. V gene TRBV28 combines with J gene TRBJ1-1; 7 nucleotides match TRBD1. V lost 7 bases to trimming and J lost 1 base; unmatched junction nucleotides: 6. The CDR3 runs 14 residues. Germline V gene sequence: CDR1 MDHEN, CDR2 SYDVKM. The CDR3 region has the DNA TGTGCCAGCACCCCAAGGGGGCCGAACACTGAAGCTTTCTTT. Amino acids: CASTPRGPNTEAFF.

This clone appeared a few times. The chain has TRBV6-1 and TRBJ1-6, with 7 nucleotides matching TRBD1. CDR1 is MNHNS and CDR2 is SASEGT in the germline V gene. The CDR3 runs to 13 residues. J gave up 11 bases and V 6 bases, and 7 bases lay outside the gene matches. CDR3: CASRQGLEAPLHF. The CDR3 bases are TGTGCCAGCAGACAGGGGCTGGAGGCACCCCTCCACTTT.

The chain employs TRBV7-9 and TRBJ2-1; a possible D gene is TRBD2 (7 bases). This CDR3 has 18 residues. With 2 bases removed from V and 0 bases from J, the gap between germline ends came to 17 bases. The germline V gene has CDR1 SEHNR and CDR2 FQNEAQ (reference sequence). This CDR3 reads CASSLYLGGGSSYNEQFF. CDR3 nucleotide sequence: TGTGCCAGCAGCTTATATCTGGGCGGGGGCAGCTCCTACAATGAGCAGTTCTTC. The full variable domain, with the rest looked up from reference TRBV7-9 and TRBJ2-1, is DTGVSQNPRHKITKRGQNVTFRCDPISEHNRLYWYRQTLGQGPEFLTYFQNEAQLEKSRLLSDRFSAERPKGSFSTLEIQRTEQGDSAMYLCASSLYLGGGSSYNEQFFGPGTRLTVL.

The gene calls are TRBV7-3 and TRBJ2-3; TRBD2 matches at 7 bases. V was clipped by 6 bases and J by 3 bases; unmatched bases: 6. Germline V CDR1 and CDR2: SGHTA, FQGTGA. This CDR3 is built from 14 residues. The CDR3 nucleotides are TGTGCCAGCAGTCGGGGACTACCAACAGATACGCAGTATTTT. Translating it yields CASSRGLPTDTQYF. Looking up the rest from reference TRBV7-3 and TRBJ2-3 gives the full variable domain: GAGVSQTPSNKVTEKGKYVELRCDPISGHTALYWYRQSLGQGPEFLIYFQGTGAADDSGLPNDRFFAVRPEGSVSTLKIQRTERGDSAVYLCASSRGLPTDTQYFGPGTRLTVL.

The genes are TRBV7-9 and TRBJ1-2; 8 bases agree with TRBD1. V lost 4 bases, J lost 2 bases, and 3 bases stayed unmatched. This CDR3 region has 14 residues. Germline CDR1 reads SEHNR; CDR2 reads FQNEAQ (reference sequence). This CDR3 reads CASSYRQGNYGYTF. The CDR3 region has the DNA TGTGCCAGCAGCTACCGACAGGGGAACTATGGCTACACCTTC.

V and J are TRBV18 and TRBJ1-1; no clear D gene. Trimming stripped 2 bases from V and 0 bases from J, with 10 bases between. The CDR3 has 15 amino acids. Germline lookup yields CDR1 KGHSH and CDR2 LQKENI. CDR3 amino acids: CASSPTAAMNTEAFF. CDR3 DNA sequence: TGTGCCAGCTCACCAACGGCGGCGATGAACACTGAAGCTTTCTTT.

V usage is TRBV6-5 and J usage is TRBJ1-2; 7 bases are a match to TRBD1. Per germline, CDR1 MNHEY and CDR2 SVGAGI. Germline trimming cut 2 bases from V and 8 bases from J; bases unmatched to any gene: 8. This CDR3 is built from 14 residues. The CDR3 here is CASSYAQGKGGYTF. CDR3 coding DNA: TGTGCCAGCAGTTACGCACAGGGGAAAGGGGGCTACACCTTC.

The gene calls are TRBV28 and TRBJ1-1, with TRBD1 matching over 8 bases. The CDR3 is 14 residues long. Per the germline V gene, CDR1 is MDHEN and CDR2 is SYDVKM. Trimming removed 6 bases from V and 3 bases from J; junction bases left unmatched: 6. The CDR3 region has the DNA TGTGCCAGCAGCCCGACAGGGGTGTACACTGAAGCTTTCTTT. It translates to CASSPTGVYTEAFF.

The chain couples TRBV5-6 to TRBJ2-1; maybe TRBD1 (6 bases). The CDR3 extends over 15 amino acids. V was pared by 1 base and J by 7 bases, with 15 bases between. The germline V gene has CDR1 SGHDT and CDR2 YYEEEE. The CDR3 region is CASSLIGQGGNEQFF. CDR3 coding DNA: TGTGCCAGCAGCTTGATTGGACAAGGGGGTAATGAGCAGTTCTTC.

The CDR3 spells CASSFFQGGPGELFF. CDR3 coding DNA: TGTGCCAGCAGCTTCTTCCAGGGGGGTCCCGGGGAGCTGTTTTTT. This sequence joins TRBV5-6 and TRBJ2-2; TRBD1 might be the D (7 bases). Trimming shortened V by 2 bases and J by 6 bases, and 14 bases separated the two germline ends. The CDR3 contains 15 residues. Germline V gene sequence: CDR1 SGHDT, CDR2 YYEEEE.

The genes are TRBV7-2 and TRBJ2-1, with TRBD2 identical over 9 bases. J was trimmed by 3 bases and V by 4 bases; bases with no gene match: 4. Germline V gene data show CDR1 as SGHTA and CDR2 as FQGNSA. The CDR3 is 15 residues long. CDR3 in amino acids: CASSSSSGSYNEQFF. CDR3 sequence (DNA): TGTGCCAGCAGCTCCAGTAGCGGGAGCTACAATGAGCAGTTCTTC.

The gene calls are TRBV9 and TRBJ1-2, with 10 bases matching TRBD1. The ends lost 0 bases at V and 5 bases at J; junction bases unmatched: 13. The V gene's germline CDR1 is SGDLS and CDR2 YYNGEE. This CDR3 is 18 amino acids long. For the CDR3, the DNA is TGTGCCAGCAGCGTAGCTGGGACAGGGGCTTTTTCGGGGTATGGCTACACCTTC. This sequence encodes CASSVAGTGAFSGYGYTF.

The rearrangement joins TRBV21-1 to TRBJ1-5; TRBD1, the D gene given by the table, was not confirmed from the DNA. TRBV21-1 represents a pseudogene. This CDR3 region has 17 residues. The CDR3 spells CASSYDRPLYSNQPQHF. CDR3 nucleotides: TGTGCCAGCAGCTATGACAGGCCCCTGTATAGCAATCAGCCCCAGCATTTT.

This chain links TRBV11-2 with TRBJ2-1; possible D gene TRBD2, 6 bases. The V gene's germline CDR1 is SGHAT and CDR2 FQNNGV. CDR3 length equals 15 residues. V gave up 6 bases and J gave up 6 bases, with 18 bases separating them. CDR3 sequence reads: CASRPPGLSPNEQFF. CDR3 DNA: TGTGCCAGCAGGCCTCCGGGACTGTCCCCCAATGAGCAGTTCTTC.

The CDR3 sequence: CSAQTGTRGGKQFF. The CDR3 nucleotides are TGCAGCGCCCAGACCGGGACAAGGGGTGGAAAGCAGTTCTTC. This chain uses TRBV29-1 with TRBJ2-1; D might be TRBD1 (6 bases). CDR3 length: 14 residues. Germline CDR1 SQVTM, CDR2 ANQGSEA. V was clipped by 7 bases and J by 11 bases, with 24 bases between them.

This chain connects TRBV7-9 to TRBJ1-2; TRBD1 is a possible D gene (5 bases). Germline V gene data show CDR1 as SEHNR and CDR2 as FQNEAQ (reference sequence). CDR3 size: 14 residues. V was cut by 5 bases and J by 2 bases, with 12 bases left in between. The CDR3 loop reads CASSPSGGNYGYTF. CDR3 DNA: TGTGCCAGCAGCCCCTCGGGGGGGAACTATGGCTACACCTTC.